The clone carrying this T cell receptor beta chain has at least ten counts. The record originates from a study of early T cells in non-severe SARS-CoV-2 infection. TCRdb passed the 5' RACE reads through MiXCR, listing each CDR3 protein once. The sample holds 75,000 to 90,000 distinct CDR3 sequences; roughly 5.7% are singletons and the top ten take just under 8%. CDR1 is LGHDT and CDR2 is YNNKEL in the germline V gene (reference sequence). The germline V and J ends were trimmed by 3 bases and 3 bases, with 17 bases remaining between them. The CDR3 totals 16 residues. The clonotype was recovered from an adult who was a healthcare worker with PCR-confirmed SARS-CoV-2 infection or an uninfected control (not recorded which). The chain uses TRBV3-1 and TRBJ1-1; D ambiguous. Sequencing was performed on whole blood. The CDR3 is CASSQARQRPYTEAFF. DNA of the CDR3: TGTGCCAGCAGCCAGGCGAGGCAGCGACCGTACACTGAAGCTTTCTTT.